Here is one TCR beta chain with its context. Its antigen is as yet unknown. The CDR3 contains 11 residues. Germline V gene sequence: CDR1 DFQATT, CDR2 SNEGSKA (reference sequence). The V gene lost 5 bases and the J gene lost 3 bases, with 6 bases spanning the gap. The sample belongs to a study of CD8+ T cells in alopecia areata. Across the whole study: Treated patients received severity scores based on the percentage of scalp area affected.

Stated treatment: oral pan-JAK inhibitor, 5-10 mg twice daily. Investigators isolated RNA and reverse transcribed it into cDNA to act as the sequencing template. Assay used: immunoSEQ multiplex PCR; TCRdb lists only in-frame clones, some missing. Of about 130,000 clones in the sample, around half were seen once. Whole-study results and caveats: How baseline CD8+ expansion relates to response remains uncertain (there was one nonresponder).

The sequencing here drew on CD8+ T cells sorted from blood, taken at week 4, from a patient treated with tofacitinib. The TCR sequence derives from a human donor with alopecia areata. The V and J genes are TRBV20-1 and TRBJ2-3, with D unresolved. The CDR3 sequence: CSASITDTQYF. CDR3 DNA: TGCAGTGCTTCTATTACAGATACGCAGTATTTT.